The clone carrying this TCR beta chain has only a few counts. Its specificity is unknown. This sample was taken from a study of cytomegalovirus exposure and HLA in healthy donors. Broader study findings: Further analysis was carried out later, and it showed several of the most significant clusters appearing linked to common viral pathogens.

The donors, nominally healthy at sampling, likely had unrecorded immune exposures. Vbeta (60) and Jbeta (13) primers were used in the PCR. Using immunoSEQ multiplex PCR, the repertoire was profiled, and TCRdb retains in-frame clones only, with some absent. The sample contains roughly 120,000 clones, approximately 79% of which appear only once. Trimming took 7 bases from V and 0 from J, leaving 9 bases between them. The germline CDR1 and CDR2 sequences are MGHDK and SYGVNS. CDR3 length: 13 amino acids. V usage is TRBV25-1 and J usage is TRBJ1-1, with D hard to call. Material: PBMCs. The TCR originated in a man aged 50 to 60 in good health and CMV-seropositive. The CDR3 sequence: CASTRGMNTEAFF. In DNA form, the CDR3 reads TGTGCCAGCACTAGAGGTATGAACACTGAAGCTTTCTTT. Full variable domain (rest looked up from reference TRBV25-1 and TRBJ1-1): EADIYQTPRYLVIGTGKKITLECSQTMGHDKMYWYQQDPGMELHLIHYSYGVNSTEKGDLSSESTVSRIRTEHFPLTLESARPSHTSQYLCASTRGMNTEAFFGQGTRLTVV.